Following are 18 T cell receptor beta chains from one sample sequenced in a study of monozygotic twins with inflammatory bowel disease. TCRdb re-called the 5' RACE reads and shows each CDR3 protein once, DNA omitted. The sample includes 350,000 to 550,000 distinct CDR3 sequences. The sample taken for sequencing was blood. These receptors were taken from a human donor with ulcerative colitis or Crohn's disease, or a healthy co-twin of an affected twin (not recorded which).

This chain uses TRBV23-1 with TRBJ1-5. TRBV23-1 counts as an open reading frame of uncertain function. This CDR3 is built from 14 residues. This chain's CDR3 is CASSQSRGNQPQHF.

This chain joins TRBV20-1 and TRBJ2-1; TCRdb designates TRBD1, a call that cannot be tested without DNA. CDR1 DFQATT and CDR2 SNEGSKA come from the germline V gene (reference sequence). The length of the CDR3 is 16 residues. The CDR3 sequence is CSAIPLLVADYNEQFF.

The CDR3 reads CATRNPSGGYEQFF. This sequence joins TRBV15 and TRBJ2-1; as DNA is missing, the TRBD2 call by TCRdb cannot be tested. The CDR3 covers 14 residues. The germline gives CDR1 LNHNV, CDR2 YYDKDF (reference sequence).

This rearrangement joins TRBV5-1 to TRBJ2-2. Germline loops: CDR1 SGHRS, CDR2 YFSETQ. CDR3 length: 17 amino acids. The CDR3 is CASSLDAFAENTGELFF.

This chain links TRBV7-2 with TRBJ2-2. The CDR3 contains 13 residues. Per germline, CDR1 SGHTA and CDR2 FQGNSA. This CDR3 reads CASSLGFGGELFF.

The rearrangement joins TRBV20-1 to TRBJ2-7; TCRdb's D gene call, TRBD1, goes unchecked for lack of DNA. Germline V gives CDR1 DFQATT, CDR2 SNEGSKA (reference sequence). This CDR3 spans 13 amino acids. The CDR3 protein is CSAREQGDLGQYF.

The chain links TRBV29-1 to TRBJ2-3; the D call from TCRdb, TRBD2, cannot be confirmed without DNA. Germline CDR1 is SQVTM and CDR2 is ANQGSEA. This CDR3 is built from 16 residues. CDR3 region: CSAKSPPGGGTDTQYF.

The chain is built from TRBV6-1 and TRBJ1-5. This CDR3 spans 15 amino acids. CDR1 is MNHNS and CDR2 is SASEGT in the germline V gene. This CDR3 is CASSGGSYSNQPQHF.

The V and J genes are TRBV7-9 and TRBJ2-1; the TRBD2 assignment by TCRdb is unverifiable without DNA. Germline V gene sequence: CDR1 SEHNR, CDR2 FQNEAQ (reference sequence). CDR3 length equals 15 residues. This chain's CDR3 is CASSPLAGASNEQFF.

The chain recombines TRBV27 with TRBJ1-2; there is no DNA to check the TCRdb D call of TRBD1. Germline values: CDR1 MNHEY, CDR2 SMNVEV (reference sequence). This CDR3 is 15 amino acids long. This CDR3 is CASSLAQGARDGYTF.

The chain is built from TRBV7-2 and TRBJ2-3; the TCRdb call, TRBD2, lacks DNA for checking. CDR1 is SGHTA, CDR2 FQGNSA, per germline. The CDR3 has 15 amino acids. CDR3 protein: CASSVSGTSTDTQYF.

This chain connects TRBV19 to TRBJ2-1; TCRdb lists TRBD2, though no DNA is available to test this call. Per germline, CDR1 LNHDA and CDR2 SQIVND (reference sequence). The CDR3 length is 16 residues. Here the CDR3 reads CASSRGLAGNHNEQFF.

The chain has TRBV7-2 and TRBJ1-3. Germline CDR1 and CDR2: SGHTA and FQGNSA. CDR3 length equals 12 residues. The CDR3 sequence is CASSLERNTIYF.

The rearrangement links TRBV7-2 to TRBJ2-3. The length of the CDR3 is 16 residues. Germline loops: CDR1 SGHTA, CDR2 FQGNSA. CDR3 sequence: CASSLQLSGGTDTQYF. Full variable domain (rest looked up from reference TRBV7-2 and TRBJ2-3): GAGVSQSPSNKVTEKGKDVELRCDPISGHTALYWYRQSLGQGLEFLIYFQGNSAPDKSGLPSDRFSAERTGGSVSTLTIQRTQQEDSAVYLCASSLQLSGGTDTQYFGPGTRLTVL.

This chain's CDR3 is CASSISVPLAGYEETQYF. This rearrangement joins TRBV7-6 to TRBJ2-5; the TCRdb D gene call, TRBD2, has no DNA to confirm it. Germline CDR1 is SGHVS and CDR2 is FNYEAQ. The CDR3 spans 18 residues.

The rearrangement joins TRBV6-2 or TRBV6-3 to TRBJ2-1; TCRdb reports TRBD1, a call that lacks DNA to check it against. CDR3 size: 14 residues. Germline CDR1 is MNHEY and CDR2 is SVGEGT. CDR3 region: CASRGTGQGGEQFF.

The chain uses TRBV5-6 and TRBJ2-5. Per germline, CDR1 SGHDT and CDR2 YYEEEE. There are 14 residues in the CDR3. The CDR3 is CASISNFQRETQYF.

The rearrangement uses TRBV12-3 or TRBV12-4 and TRBJ1-5; TCRdb reports TRBD1, a call that lacks DNA to check it against. CDR3 length: 14 residues. The CDR3 loop is CASRAGQSGQPQHF.